The 2 T cell receptor beta chains reported below all come from one sample, sequenced in a study of early T cells in non-severe SARS-CoV-2 infection. TCRdb processed the 5' RACE reads anew with MiXCR; each CDR3 protein has one entry. The table shows tens of thousands of distinct CDR3 sequences, with around 14% occurring only once. Material for sequencing was whole blood. Receptor source: an adult who was a healthcare worker with PCR-confirmed SARS-CoV-2 infection or an uninfected control (not recorded which).

This clonotype has only a few counts. CDR3 coding DNA: TGCGCCAGCAGCCAAGAGATCGGAAACTCCTACGAGCAGTACTTC. It is translated as CASSQEIGNSYEQYF. The rearrangement links TRBV4-1 to TRBJ2-7; no reliable D call. Trimming left V 0 bases short and J 0 bases short, with 9 bases between. The germline CDR1 and CDR2 sequences are MGHRA and YSYEKL. This CDR3 has 15 residues.

The table lists this clonotype with many counts. J is TRBJ2-5 and V is TRBV6-1; tentative D call: TRBD1 (6 bases). V shed 4 bases and J shed 1 base, with 13 bases lying between them. CDR1 MNHNS and CDR2 SASEGT come from the germline V gene. This CDR3 is built from 15 residues. The CDR3 region has the DNA TGTGCCAGCAGTGGCTTCGGGACACTCCAAGAGACCCAGTACTTC. Amino acid sequence: CASSGFGTLQETQYF.